Listed below are T cell receptor beta chains from one sample, sequenced in a study of tumor-infiltrating lymphocytes in primary liver carcinoma. Each CDR3 protein is one row after TCRdb ran MiXCR on the multiplex PCR reads. The top ten hold 5% to 6.5% of the sample, which has roughly 330,000 distinct CDR3 sequences, 65% seen once. Sequencing was performed on peripheral blood. These receptors all come from a man aged 35-49 years with primary liver carcinoma and hepatitis B virus infection. Each CDR3 is given with its conserved first and last residue.

V	J	CDR3
TRBV28	TRBJ2-5	CASSPYLETQYF
TRBV10-3	TRBJ1-3	CAIAGGLSGNTIYF
TRBV11-2	TRBJ2-7	CASRNGGGLYF
TRBV4-1	TRBJ2-1	CASSPSQPYNEQFF
TRBV11-2	TRBJ2-5	CASSPRTRTETQNF
TRBV11-2	TRBJ1-6	CASGLTGGYGSYNSPLDF
TRBV11-2	TRBJ2-7	CASSLESREEYEQYF
TRBV6-5	TRBJ1-5	CASHPTGGGSQPQHF
TRBV11-2	TRBJ2-5	CASSSGLGAEIQYF
TRBV28	TRBJ1-1	CVSKTGLDTEAFF
TRBV5-4	TRBJ2-5	CAGDSAETQYF
TRBV9	TRBJ1-2	CASSVGGRGNYGYTF
TRBV11-2	TRBJ2-6	CASCLNGGAGVNVLTF
TRBV6-6	TRBJ2-1	CASSYSMGGCYNGQFF
TRBV11-3	TRBJ2-1	CASSPSSGNNNEQFF
TRBV5-1	TRBJ2-5	CASSSGAAQETQYF
TRBV6-5	TRBJ2-7	CASRKDTSGGDYEQYF
TRBV5-6	TRBJ2-5	CASSFSDSRETQYF
TRBV5-1	TRBJ2-7	CASSLGTGTSYEQYF
TRBV12-3/TRBV12-4	TRBJ1-4	CASSPVNTGGEKLFF
TRBV4-1	TRBJ2-2	CTSSDQDRRLTGELFF
TRBV11-1	TRBJ2-1	CASSRTGSEHLF
TRBV6-5	TRBJ2-2	CASRRGTGSGYTGELLF
TRBV10-3	TRBJ2-5	CVIRGGTSGNQETQYF
TRBV11-1	TRBJ2-7	CASRRLGGLAGGSSYEQYF
TRBV28	TRBJ1-5	CASSPSRGGQPQHF
TRBV6-1	TRBJ2-3	CTSSGGTDTQYF
TRBV6-5	TRBJ2-1	CASSAGSGADEQFF
TRBV29-1	TRBJ2-2	CSVERVTDFTGKLYF
TRBV20-1	TRBJ2-6	CSAGKGAGANVLTF
TRBV4-3	TRBJ2-6	CASSQYGGSGANVLTF
TRBV29-1	TRBJ1-2	CSVGQGKADYTF
TRBV5-4	TRBJ2-5	CASSSRTGGLMGEGQYF
TRBV11-2	TRBJ1-1	CASALRGTEAFF
TRBV28	TRBJ2-3	CASSKGGKTDTQYF
TRBV11-2	TRBJ2-1	CANSLEQGLYNERFF
TRBV11-2	TRBJ1-2	CASSPARGGYAF
TRBV7-8	TRBJ2-3	CASSSLARSTDTQYF
TRBV13	TRBJ2-2	CASSLRLAGNTGELFF